The 26 T cell receptor beta chains presented below share a single source sample, sequenced in a study of T-cell reconstitution after alpha-beta-depleted transplantation in children. As it was prepared, the TCRbeta library received unique molecular identifiers. TCRdb called the PCR reads again in MiXCR, with one record for every CDR3 protein. The repertoire holds about 150,000 distinct CDR3 sequences, with roughly 11% as singletons. Material: PBMCs, obtained before TCRalphabeta/CD19-depleted stem cell transplant. Receptors originate from a boy between 2 and 15 years old with acute myeloid leukemia, due to receive a stem cell transplant.

The V and J genes are TRBV7-2 and TRBJ1-2; a weak D match, TRBD1 (5 bases). Deletions cut 1 base from V and 2 bases from J, with 11 bases between. The CDR3 totals 15 residues. Germline-derived CDR1 and CDR2 are SGHTA and FQGNSA. The CDR3 sequence is CASSLEVGGNYGYTF. The CDR3 DNA reads TGTGCCAGCAGCTTAGAAGTGGGGGGGAACTATGGCTACACCTTC.

This clonotype was seen ten or more times. The chain recombines TRBV20-1 with TRBJ1-6, with D unclear. V lost 3 bases and J lost 8, with 8 bases in between. CDR1 and CDR2 from the germline V gene are DFQATT and SNEGSKA (reference sequence). This CDR3 has 12 residues. This CDR3 reads CSASRIDSPLHF. Written as DNA, the CDR3 is TGCAGTGCTAGTCGGATAGATTCACCCCTCCACTTT.

Many counts were recorded for this clonotype. CDR3 loop: CASSSLAGAYNEQFF. DNA for the CDR3: TGTGCCAGCAGTTCTCTAGCGGGGGCCTACAATGAGCAGTTCTTC. The chain combines TRBV12-3 or TRBV12-4 with TRBJ2-1; TRBD2 agrees at 10 bases. The junction had 2 bases not matched to a gene; V was cut back by 4 bases and J by 2 bases. The CDR3 is 15 residues long.

This clonotype was counted at least ten times. The J gene is TRBJ2-5, the V gene TRBV9; D gene uncertain. CDR1 and CDR2 (germline): SGDLS, YYNGEE. Trimming stripped 1 base from V and 1 base from J, with 11 bases between. The CDR3 has 15 residues. The DNA for the CDR3 is TGTGCCAGCAGCGTAAATTTGGGAATCCAAGAGACCCAGTACTTC. As protein: CASSVNLGIQETQYF. Full variable domain (rest looked up from reference TRBV9 and TRBJ2-5): DSGVTQTPKHLITATGQRVTLRCSPRSGDLSVYWYQQSLDQGLQFLIQYYNGEERAKGNILERFSAQQFPDLHSELNLSSLELGDSALYFCASSVNLGIQETQYFGPGTRLLVL.

The CDR3 spells CASSYAGTGNSPLHF. As DNA, the CDR3 is TGTGCCAGCAGTTACGCCGGGACAGGGAATTCACCCCTCCACTTT. This chain uses TRBV6-5 with TRBJ1-6; TRBD1 matches at 9 bases. The CDR3 has 15 amino acids. The V and J ends lost 2 bases and 7 bases, in that order; junction bases with no gene match: 3. Germline CDR1 MNHEY, CDR2 SVGAGI.

This clonotype came up many times. J is TRBJ1-2 and V is TRBV7-9; D is undetermined. Germline CDR1 and CDR2: SEHNR and FQNEAQ (reference sequence). CDR3 size: 17 residues. The V gene lost 1 base and the J gene lost 0 bases, with 15 bases spanning the gap. The CDR3 spells CASSLDSARLANYGYTF. In DNA, the CDR3 is TGTGCCAGCAGCTTAGATTCGGCTAGGCTAGCTAACTATGGCTACACCTTC.

This clonotype was recorded at least ten times. The chain couples TRBV2 to TRBJ2-7, with D unclear. Germline loops: CDR1 SNHLY, CDR2 FYNNEI. This CDR3 contains 12 residues. Between the trimmed V and J ends, which lost 7 bases and 5 bases, there was a span of 12 bases. In DNA form, the CDR3 reads TGTGCCAGCACGGCCCCGGGTGACGAGCAGTACTTC. Residues: CASTAPGDEQYF.

This clonotype was observed at least ten times. The chain employs TRBV7-3 and TRBJ2-1; D is ambiguous. Germline V CDR1 and CDR2: SGHTA, FQGTGA. Trimming shortened V by 2 bases and J by 8 bases, and 16 bases separated the two germline ends. The CDR3 has 15 amino acids. The CDR3 is CASSLRTELGDEQFF. DNA of the CDR3: TGTGCCAGCAGCTTACGGACGGAACTTGGCGATGAGCAGTTCTTC. The variable domain in full, with the rest retrieved from reference TRBV7-3 and TRBJ2-1, is GAGVSQTPSNKVTEKGKYVELRCDPISGHTALYWYRQSLGQGPEFLIYFQGTGAADDSGLPNDRFFAVRPEGSVSTLKIQRTERGDSAVYLCASSLRTELGDEQFFGPGTRLTVL.

This clonotype was seen ten or more times. The gene calls are TRBV3-1 and TRBJ2-4; D is possibly TRBD1 (6 bases). From germline, CDR1 is LGHDT and CDR2 YNNKEL (reference sequence). V lost 0 bases, J lost 2 bases, and 14 bases lay in between. CDR3 length: 17 residues. The CDR3 sequence is CASSQEVRGKSKNIQYF. The CDR3 DNA follows: TGTGCCAGCAGCCAAGAGGTCAGGGGCAAGTCCAAAAACATTCAGTACTTC.

In this sample, this clonotype turned up many times. The rearrangement links TRBV6-5 to TRBJ2-7; D gene ambiguous. Germline CDR1 MNHEY, CDR2 SVGAGI. The CDR3 spans 14 residues. V lost 0 bases and J lost 2, with 8 bases in between. CDR3 region: CASSYSQAPYEQYF. DNA for the CDR3: TGTGCCAGCAGTTACTCCCAGGCCCCCTACGAGCAGTACTTC.

This clonotype was seen ten or more times. V and J are TRBV28 and TRBJ2-7, with 9 bases that match TRBD1. Unmatched junction bases numbered 9, after V lost 5 bases and J lost 4 bases. Germline-derived CDR1 and CDR2 are MDHEN and SYDVKM. The CDR3 is made up of 15 amino acids. The CDR3 here is CASSQYGTGPYEQYF. The CDR3 DNA sequence: TGTGCCAGCAGTCAATATGGGACAGGGCCTTACGAGCAGTACTTC.

Ten or more counts support this clonotype. The chain has TRBV12-3 or TRBV12-4 and TRBJ1-5; D is undetermined. The CDR3 totals 14 residues. Trimming removed 6 bases at V and 0 bases at J, with 9 bases between. CDR3 coding DNA: TGTGCCAGCAGCTTGGACGGTAGCAATCAGCCCCAGCATTTT. It is translated as CASSLDGSNQPQHF.

This clonotype was recorded many times. The chain links TRBV10-3 to TRBJ1-1, with unresolved D. This CDR3 is built from 13 residues. Trimming took off 0 bases at V and 4 bases at J, with 6 bases between the two ends. The germline CDR1 and CDR2 sequences are ENHRY and SYGVKD. The CDR3 region is CAISESPGTEAFF. The CDR3 DNA sequence: TGTGCCATCAGTGAGTCTCCTGGCACTGAAGCTTTCTTT.

This sequence joins TRBV7-2 and TRBJ1-5; D not resolved. This CDR3 comprises 14 residues. The V and J ends lost 0 bases and 5 bases respectively, with 8 bases between them. Germline CDR1 is SGHTA and CDR2 is FQGNSA. CDR3 amino acids: CASSLAETHQPQHF. In nucleotides, the CDR3 is TGTGCCAGCAGCTTAGCCGAAACCCATCAGCCCCAGCATTTT.

This clonotype has ten or more counts. The genes are TRBV9 and TRBJ2-7; no reliable D call. Germline CDR1 SGDLS, CDR2 YYNGEE. The CDR3 extends over 13 amino acids. V shed 4 bases and J shed 0 bases, with 8 bases lying between them. The CDR3 nucleotides read TGTGCCAGCAGCCCCGAGGTCTCCTACGAGCAGTACTTC. Protein product: CASSPEVSYEQYF.

V and J are TRBV19 and TRBJ2-2, with D hard to call. Germline V gives CDR1 LNHDA, CDR2 SQIVND (reference sequence). This CDR3 spans 12 amino acids. V was clipped by 1 base and J by 9 bases, with 6 bases between them. The chain's CDR3 is CASSIGFRELFF. In DNA form, the CDR3 reads TGTGCCAGTAGTATAGGTTTCCGGGAGCTGTTTTTT.

This clonotype was observed many times. The chain combines TRBV5-1 with TRBJ1-2, with D possibly TRBD1 on 5 matching bases. Germline CDR1 is SGHRS and CDR2 is YFSETQ. V lost 7 bases and J 3 bases, leaving 13 bases between the germline ends. The CDR3 is 13 residues long. Here the CDR3 DNA reads TGCGCCAGCCGTCCTTGGGGGGACTATGGCTACACCTTC. It translates to CASRPWGDYGYTF.

This clonotype was seen a handful of times. The chain is built from TRBV9 and TRBJ1-4; D is unresolved. V shed 0 bases and J shed 4 bases, with 7 bases lying between them. Germline V gives CDR1 SGDLS, CDR2 YYNGEE. The CDR3 is 14 residues long. Here the CDR3 DNA reads TGTGCCAGCAGCGTAGGGGATTTTAATGAAAAACTGTTTTTT. Protein: CASSVGDFNEKLFF.

This clonotype appeared many times. The V gene is TRBV19, the J gene TRBJ2-2; the D is unclear. The germline CDR1 and CDR2 sequences are LNHDA and SQIVND (reference sequence). This CDR3 is 14 amino acids long. Trimming removed 4 bases at V and 4 bases at J, with 10 bases between. In DNA, the CDR3 is TGTGCCAGTAGTAGCCAGGTTGGCACCGGGGAGCTGTTTTTT. Its protein is CASSSQVGTGELFF.

This clonotype was seen at least ten times. The rearrangement links TRBV28 to TRBJ2-1, with 9 positions matching TRBD2. Per germline, CDR1 MDHEN and CDR2 SYDVKM. J lost 1 base, V lost 8 bases, and 3 bases had no gene match. The CDR3 loop spans 14 amino acids. The CDR3, as DNA: TGTGCCAGCCTAGCGGGGATTTCCTACAATGAGCAGTTCTTC. It yields the protein CASLAGISYNEQFF.

This clonotype was observed at least ten times. The chain carries TRBV3-1 and TRBJ2-7; no firm D call. With 4 bases removed from V and 3 bases from J, the gap between germline ends came to 13 bases. The CDR3 consists of 14 residues. Germline-derived CDR1 and CDR2 are LGHDT and YNNKEL (reference sequence). In nucleotides, the CDR3 is TGTGCCAGCAGCCCCGGTTCGGCAGACTACGAGCAGTACTTC. This codes for CASSPGSADYEQYF.

This clonotype was seen at least ten times. The chain uses TRBV20-1 and TRBJ1-1; D is possibly TRBD1 (6 bases). Germline V gives CDR1 DFQATT, CDR2 SNEGSKA (reference sequence). V was trimmed by 3 bases and J by 0 bases, leaving 17 bases between them. CDR3 length equals 16 residues. The CDR3 bases are TGCAGTGCTAGGGAGGGGGGAGCCCGGGTGAACACTGAAGCTTTCTTT. Translating it yields CSAREGGARVNTEAFF.

This clonotype was counted at least ten times. This chain uses TRBV15 with TRBJ2-7, with TRBD1 matching 10 bases. Germline V CDR1 and CDR2: LNHNV, YYDKDF (reference sequence). The CDR3 sequence is 12 residues long. J gave up 6 bases and V 5 bases, and 1 base lay outside the gene matches. The CDR3 sequence: CATSRDRGEQYV. CDR3 nucleotide sequence: TGTGCCACCAGCCGGGACAGGGGCGAGCAGTACGTC.

This clonotype was seen ten or more times. The V and J genes are TRBV4-1 and TRBJ2-1, with 8 nucleotides matching TRBD1. Looked up from germline, CDR1 is MGHRA and CDR2 is YSYEKL. This CDR3 is built from 14 residues. The trim removed 1 base at V and 7 bases at J, leaving 3 bases unmatched. The CDR3 sequence is CASSQGQGANEQFF. CDR3 DNA: TGCGCCAGCAGCCAAGGTCAGGGGGCGAATGAGCAGTTCTTC.

This clonotype was seen many times. The V call is TRBV15, the J call TRBJ2-5; 9 bases are shared with TRBD2. Germline trimming cut 2 bases from V and 4 bases from J; bases unmatched to any gene: 5. The CDR3 totals 15 residues. The V gene's germline CDR1 is LNHNV and CDR2 YYDKDF (reference sequence). The CDR3 DNA sequence: TGTGCCACCAGCAGACCTCTAGCGGGGCGAGAGACCCAGTACTTC. Translating it yields CATSRPLAGRETQYF. The full variable domain, with the rest looked up from reference TRBV15 and TRBJ2-5, is DAMVIQNPRYQVTQFGKPVTLSCSQTLNHNVMYWYQQKSSQAPKLLFHYYDKDFNNEADTPDNFQSRRPNTSFCFLDIRSPGLGDTAMYLCATSRPLAGRETQYFGPGTRLLVL.

J is TRBJ2-1 and V is TRBV30; TRBD2 matches 7 bases. The germline V gene has CDR1 GTSNPN and CDR2 SVGIG (reference sequence). V was clipped by 1 base and J by 4 bases; unmatched bases: 4. The CDR3 has 14 amino acids. This CDR3 is CAWSEGGGYNEQFF. CDR3 coding DNA: TGTGCCTGGAGTGAGGGCGGGGGTTACAATGAGCAGTTCTTC. The full variable domain, with the rest looked up from reference TRBV30 and TRBJ2-1, is SQTIHQWPATLVQPVGSPLSLECTVEGTSNPNLYWYRQAAGRGLQLLFYSVGIGQISSEVPQNLSASRPQDRQFILSSKKLLLSDSGFYLCAWSEGGGYNEQFFGPGTRLTVL.